The sequence of this T cell receptor beta chain was determined in a study of radiotherapy plus CTLA-4 blockade in lung cancer. TCRdb keeps only in-frame clones here, not all; method: immunoSEQ multiplex PCR. This table has over 70,000 clones, 86% appearing once. Turning to this clone: Its antigen is unidentified. Different DNA sequences within this sample yield the same CDR3.

The study, taken as a whole, reports: Best predicting response, reportedly, were early blood T cell clone dynamics, with interferon-beta.

The starting material was peripheral blood, obtained from a patient treated with radiotherapy plus ipilimumab. This TCR derives from a human donor with non-small cell lung cancer who had a partial response to radiotherapy plus ipilimumab.

The CDR3 DNA follows: TGTGCCAGCAGCCTAGTCGGGAGTAGGACAGATACGCAGTATTTT. As protein: CASSLVGSRTDTQYF. V is TRBV7-2 and J is TRBJ2-3; weak D call: TRBD2 (6 bases). This CDR3 contains 15 residues. V was shortened by 5 bases and J by 3 bases, with 15 bases between the two germline ends. Germline CDR1 reads SGHTA; CDR2 reads FQGNSA. The full variable domain, rest sourced from reference TRBV7-2 and TRBJ2-3, is GAGVSQSPSNKVTEKGKDVELRCDPISGHTALYWYRQSLGQGLEFLIYFQGNSAPDKSGLPSDRFSAERTGGSVSTLTIQRTQQEDSAVYLCASSLVGSRTDTQYFGPGTRLTVL.